A single sample is the source of the 8 T cell receptor beta chains below, sequenced in a study of T cell changes during pregnancy in multiple sclerosis (dated by TCRdb to about 2019). The library was built by means of the immunoSEQ multiplex PCR assay. The clones in this table, taken by TCRdb from immuneACCESS, are in-frame only. Not every clone is retained; where verified, under half of the shortfall comes from an unresolved V gene, and the cause of the rest is unknown. The sample table lists about 130,000 clones, 96% of them with a count of one. 0.44% of the sample is held by the ten biggest clonotypes. This sample comprised peripheral blood, obtained after pregnancy. Source of these receptors: a female donor with multiple sclerosis, enrolled in a pregnancy study.

This chain links TRBV6-6 with TRBJ2-3; TRBD2 agrees at 12 bases. V dropped 4 bases and J dropped 5; count of bases not matched to a gene: 4. The CDR3 is made up of 15 amino acids. CDR1 MNHNY and CDR2 SVGAGI come from the germline V gene (reference sequence). The CDR3 bases are TGTGCCAGCAGTTTCTCTAGCGGGAGGGTAGATACGCAGTATTTT. Residues: CASSFSSGRVDTQYF.

The chain employs TRBV5-1 and TRBJ2-5, with TRBD1 identical over 8 bases. Germline CDR1 and CDR2: SGHRS and YFSETQ. This CDR3 region has 17 residues. The trim removed 0 bases at V and 1 base at J, leaving 8 bases unmatched. The CDR3 loop reads CASSLAVGTGFQETQYF. Here the CDR3 DNA reads TGCGCCAGCAGCTTGGCCGTGGGGACAGGTTTCCAAGAGACCCAGTACTTC. Full variable domain (outside the CDR3, taken from reference TRBV5-1 and TRBJ2-5): KAGVTQTPRYLIKTRGQQVTLSCSPISGHRSVSWYQQTPGQGLQFLFEYFSETQRNKGNFPGRFSGRQFSNSRSEMNVSTLELGDSALYLCASSLAVGTGFQETQYFGPGTRLLVL.

The chain links TRBV30 to TRBJ2-3, with 10 bases that match TRBD1. Trimming took 5 bases from V and 5 from J; bases not matched to a gene: 10. This CDR3 contains 15 residues. Germline assignment: CDR1 GTSNPN and CDR2 SVGIG (reference sequence). The CDR3 protein is CAWHRRDRGVDTQYF. The CDR3 region has the DNA TGTGCCTGGCACCGCCGGGACAGGGGAGTAGATACGCAGTATTTT.

The J gene is TRBJ1-3, the V gene TRBV5-1; unclear D gene. Trimming left V 0 bases short and J 3 bases short, with 7 bases between. The CDR3 length is 14 residues. The germline CDR1 and CDR2 sequences are SGHRS and YFSETQ. CDR3 protein: CASSLAVSGNTIYF. The CDR3 nucleotides are TGCGCCAGCAGCTTGGCCGTTAGTGGAAACACCATATATTTT.

This clone was found once. This chain links TRBV27 with TRBJ2-2, with D perhaps TRBD1 (7 bases). The V gene's germline CDR1 is MNHEY and CDR2 SMNVEV (reference sequence). The CDR3 covers 17 residues. The V end lost 1 base, the J end lost 0 bases, and 12 bases lay between the germline ends. The CDR3 nucleotides are TGTGCCAGCAGTTTATTCGGCAGGGGGGCGAACACCGGGGAGCTGTTTTTT. This sequence encodes CASSLFGRGANTGELFF.

The J gene is TRBJ2-1, the V gene TRBV20-1, with D perhaps matching TRBD1 (8 bases). The CDR3 covers 11 residues. Looked up from germline, CDR1 is DFQATT and CDR2 is SNEGSKA (reference sequence). The germline V and J ends were trimmed by 6 bases and 9 bases, with 12 bases remaining between them. CDR3 DNA: TGCAGTGCACACAGGGGGGGTGAGCAGTTCTTC. It translates to CSAHRGGEQFF.

DNA of the CDR3: TGCGCCAGCAGCTTGACGGGGAAGGTTGGAGAGACCCAGTACTTC. Translation: CASSLTGKVGETQYF. The chain links TRBV5-1 to TRBJ2-5; tentative D call: TRBD2 (5 bases). Germline V gene sequence: CDR1 SGHRS, CDR2 YFSETQ. This CDR3 is built from 15 residues. The V end lost 1 base, the J end lost 4 bases, and 14 bases lay between the germline ends.

The J gene is TRBJ2-3, the V gene TRBV7-2; unclear D gene. The V end lost 0 bases, the J end lost 0 bases, and 4 bases lay between the germline ends. CDR3 length equals 14 residues. Germline V gene sequence: CDR1 SGHTA, CDR2 FQGNSA. The CDR3 nucleotides are TGTGCCAGCAGCTTAGCACATAGCACAGATACGCAGTATTTT. Translated: CASSLAHSTDTQYF.